These 18 T cell receptor beta chains originate from one sample sequenced in a study of blood T cell repertoires in COVID-19. Produced via immunoSEQ multiplex PCR; TCRdb's table is partial and in-frame only. The sample has roughly 290,000 clones, 75% to 90% seen once. Input material: peripheral blood. Every receptor here comes from a man between 25 and 39 years old with acute or convalescent COVID-19.

V and J are TRBV5-5 and TRBJ2-3; 9 nucleotides match TRBD2. Germline trimming cut 3 bases from V and 2 bases from J; bases unmatched to any gene: 10. Germline CDR1 reads SGHKS; CDR2 reads YYEKEE (reference sequence). The CDR3 sequence is 17 residues long. This CDR3 is CASSSLPSGASTDTQYF. The CDR3 region has the DNA TGTGCCAGCAGCTCTTTACCTAGCGGGGCGTCCACAGATACGCAGTATTTT.

The chain has TRBV12-3 or TRBV12-4 and TRBJ1-2; weak D call: TRBD1 (6 bases). The CDR3 contains 13 residues. V lost 5 bases, J lost 8 bases, and 15 bases lay in between. Written as DNA, the CDR3 is TGTGCCAGCAGTCCCCACACAGGGAACGGCTACACCTTC. Translating it yields CASSPHTGNGYTF.

The chain joins TRBV30 to TRBJ1-5, with D possibly being TRBD1 (6 bases). V was cut by 4 bases and J by 0 bases, with 7 bases left in between. In germline, CDR1 is GTSNPN, CDR2 SVGIG (reference sequence). The CDR3 has 13 amino acids. Written as DNA, the CDR3 is TGTGCCTGGATGGGGGCTAGCAATCAGCCCCAGCATTTT. It is translated as CAWMGASNQPQHF.

J is TRBJ2-7 and V is TRBV7-9, with 11 bases that match TRBD2. V gave up 1 base and J gave up 3 bases; unmatched junction bases: 5. CDR3 length: 16 residues. The germline V gene has CDR1 SEHNR and CDR2 FQNEAQ (reference sequence). CDR3 in amino acids: CASSLGLAGGDYEQYF. The CDR3 coding sequence is TGTGCCAGCAGCTTAGGCCTAGCGGGAGGCGACTACGAGCAGTACTTC. The full variable domain, rest sourced from reference TRBV7-9 and TRBJ2-7, is DTGVSQNPRHKITKRGQNVTFRCDPISEHNRLYWYRQTLGQGPEFLTYFQNEAQLEKSRLLSDRFSAERPKGSFSTLEIQRTEQGDSAMYLCASSLGLAGGDYEQYFGPGTRLTVT.

The chain joins TRBV28 to TRBJ2-1; 12 bases match TRBD2. V was pared by 6 bases and J by 7 bases, with 4 bases of the junction left unmatched. CDR3 length: 14 residues. CDR1 is MDHEN, CDR2 SYDVKM, per germline. The CDR3 nucleotides read TGTGCCAGCAGCCACGGGACTAGCGGGAATGAGCAGTTCTTC. This translates into CASSHGTSGNEQFF.

The rearrangement uses TRBV5-1 and TRBJ1-2; 9 nucleotides line up with TRBD1. The CDR3 contains 15 residues. CDR1 and CDR2 from the germline V gene are SGHRS and YFSETQ. Trimming at V came to 0 bases and at J to 7 bases, leaving 7 bases not matched to a gene. CDR3: CASSLAADRGGGYTF. CDR3 sequence (DNA): TGCGCCAGCAGCTTGGCCGCGGACAGGGGAGGTGGCTACACCTTC. Looking up the rest from reference TRBV5-1 and TRBJ1-2 gives the full variable domain: KAGVTQTPRYLIKTRGQQVTLSCSPISGHRSVSWYQQTPGQGLQFLFEYFSETQRNKGNFPGRFSGRQFSNSRSEMNVSTLELGDSALYLCASSLAADRGGGYTFGSGTRLTVV.

J is TRBJ1-2 and V is TRBV20-1; D not certain. Looked up from germline, CDR1 is DFQATT and CDR2 is SNEGSKA (reference sequence). The CDR3 runs 11 residues. The DNA for the CDR3 is TGCAGCGTAACCTCAGGTACTGGCTACACCTTC. This codes for CSVTSGTGYTF.

The chain links TRBV30 to TRBJ2-1, with D possibly matching TRBD2 (6 bases). CDR1 is GTSNPN, CDR2 SVGIG, per germline (reference sequence). The CDR3 loop spans 13 amino acids. V was pared by 2 bases and J by 6 bases, with 11 bases between. The CDR3 coding sequence is TGTGCCTGGAGTCGAGGGACTCGCAATGAGCAGTTCTTC. Its protein product is CAWSRGTRNEQFF.

The chain links TRBV5-1 to TRBJ1-2, with D uncertain. From germline, CDR1 is SGHRS and CDR2 YFSETQ. This CDR3 has 15 residues. V was trimmed by 0 bases and J by 1 base, leaving 10 bases between them. The CDR3 region has the DNA TGCGCCAGCAGCTTGGAGGAGGGAATTAACTATGGCTACACCTTC. Residues: CASSLEEGINYGYTF.

CDR3: CASSLDRALAEAFF. In DNA form, the CDR3 reads TGTGCCAGCAGTCTTGACAGGGCTCTCGCTGAAGCTTTCTTT. The chain is built from TRBV2 and TRBJ1-1; 7 bases line up with TRBD1. CDR3 size: 14 residues. V lost 5 bases, J lost 6 bases, and 9 bases stayed unmatched. Germline CDR1 and CDR2: SNHLY and FYNNEI.

The DNA of the CDR3 is TGTGCCAGCAGCCCCGGGGGGTCGGAAGCTAACTATGGCTACACCTTC. Translating gives CASSPGGSEANYGYTF. This chain joins TRBV5-4 and TRBJ1-2, with a possible D match to TRBD1 (5 bases). V was pared by 4 bases and J by 0 bases, with 16 bases between. From germline, CDR1 is SGHNT and CDR2 YYREEE (reference sequence). The CDR3 length is 16 residues.

This rearrangement joins TRBV5-4 to TRBJ2-1; 7 bases are a match to TRBD2. The CDR3 consists of 14 residues. Germline values: CDR1 SGHNT, CDR2 YYREEE (reference sequence). The trim removed 5 bases at V and 4 bases at J, leaving 6 bases unmatched. The CDR3 nucleotides are TGTGCCAGCAGACGGGAGGATCTATACAATGAGCAGTTCTTC. Translating it yields CASRREDLYNEQFF.

The rearrangement links TRBV5-1 to TRBJ2-7; possibly TRBD2 for D (5 bases). Germline V lookup: CDR1 SGHRS, CDR2 YFSETQ. Trimming stripped 2 bases from V and 9 bases from J, with 21 bases between. The CDR3 consists of 15 residues. Written as DNA, the CDR3 is TGCGCCAGCAGCTTCGGGATGGGGAGTGTGGCGGGGCAGTACTTC. It encodes CASSFGMGSVAGQYF.

The DNA of the CDR3 is TGTGCCAGCTGGGACAGGGGAGGCGCCTACGAGCAGTACTTC. This codes for CASWDRGGAYEQYF. The gene calls are TRBV28 and TRBJ2-7, with TRBD1 matching over 10 bases. This CDR3 spans 14 amino acids. Germline CDR1 is MDHEN and CDR2 is SYDVKM. V gave up 8 bases and J gave up 2 bases; unmatched junction bases: 6.

The sample holds one count of this clone. The chain joins TRBV28 to TRBJ2-1; D uncertain. This CDR3 contains 14 residues. Germline V gene data show CDR1 as MDHEN and CDR2 as SYDVKM. Trimming shortened V by 6 bases and J by 4 bases, and 13 bases separated the two germline ends. Here the CDR3 reads CASSPLGRYNEQFF. CDR3 coding DNA: TGTGCCAGCAGCCCATTGGGCAGGTACAATGAGCAGTTCTTC. The full variable domain, completed using reference TRBV28 and TRBJ2-1, is DVKVTQSSRYLVKRTGEKVFLECVQDMDHENMFWYRQDPGLGLRLIYFSYDVKMKEKGDIPEGYSVSREKKERFSLILESASTNQTSMYLCASSPLGRYNEQFFGPGTRLTVL.

This sequence joins TRBV5-1 and TRBJ1-1, with D perhaps TRBD1 (6 bases). The V and J ends lost 3 bases and 11 bases respectively, with 20 bases between them. The V gene's germline CDR1 is SGHRS and CDR2 YFSETQ. The CDR3 is made up of 14 amino acids. CDR3 sequence reads: CASSYTKTGYVAFF. The CDR3 DNA reads as TGCGCCAGCAGCTACACCAAAACAGGGTACGTGGCTTTCTTT. Full variable domain (rest looked up from reference TRBV5-1 and TRBJ1-1): KAGVTQTPRYLIKTRGQQVTLSCSPISGHRSVSWYQQTPGQGLQFLFEYFSETQRNKGNFPGRFSGRQFSNSRSEMNVSTLELGDSALYLCASSYTKTGYVAFFGQGTRLTVV.

The rearrangement uses TRBV5-1 and TRBJ2-7; D unclear. The CDR3 totals 14 residues. Germline CDR1 and CDR2: SGHRS and YFSETQ. The V end was cut by 4 bases, the J end by 2 bases, with 13 bases between. In DNA form, the CDR3 reads TGCGCCAGCAGCCTGACCTCACAGACCTACGAGCAGTACTTC. This sequence encodes CASSLTSQTYEQYF.

This clone was counted many times. The chain recombines TRBV3-1 (or the pseudogene TRBV3-2) with TRBJ2-7, with a tentative D call TRBD1 (5 bases). This CDR3 region has 11 residues. CDR1 and CDR2 from the germline V gene are LGHDT and YNNKEL (reference sequence). V lost 3 bases to trimming and J lost 5 bases, with 5 bases between them. The CDR3 DNA sequence: TGTGCCAGCAGCCACAGGGACGAGCAGTACTTC. It specifies CASSHRDEQYF.